This T cell receptor (beta chain) is from a study of cytomegalovirus exposure and HLA in healthy donors. The V gene lost 8 bases and the J gene lost 0 bases, with 5 bases spanning the gap. Germline V CDR1 and CDR2: SGHDN, FVKESK. This CDR3 has 12 amino acids. With 60 Vbeta and 13 Jbeta primers, the PCR was carried out. Clones were sequenced by immunoSEQ multiplex PCR, and TCRdb holds only the in-frame ones, with some missing. The table shows about 210,000 clones, with 70% to 90% occurring only once. The source material was PBMCs. V and J are TRBV14 and TRBJ1-3; a weak D match, TRBD1 (5 bases). This sequence originates from a girl under 10 years old in good health and CMV-seronegative. The CDR3 here is CASGHSGNTIYF. The CDR3 DNA sequence: TGTGCCAGCGGACACTCTGGAAACACCATATATTTT. Combining the CDR3 with reference TRBV14 and TRBJ1-3 gives the whole variable domain EAGVTQFPSHSVIEKGQTVTLRCDPISGHDNLYWYRRVMGKEIKFLLHFVKESKQDESGMPNNRFLAERTGGTYSTLKVQPAELEDSGVYFCASGHSGNTIYFGEGSWLTVV.